The clone carrying this T cell receptor beta chain has a handful of counts. This sample is part of a study of cytomegalovirus exposure and HLA in healthy donors. Vbeta (60) and Jbeta (13) primers were used in the PCR. Sequencing was performed with immunoSEQ multiplex PCR; in TCRdb, only in-frame clones are kept and a portion is missing. The data show about 63,000 clones, roughly 67% seen once. The source material was PBMCs. This receptor was identified in a man aged 50 or older in good health and CMV-seronegative.

Here the CDR3 reads CATLGQGAFGTEAFF. The DNA of the CDR3 is TGTGCCACCCTTGGACAGGGGGCATTCGGGACTGAAGCTTTCTTT. The chain carries TRBV10-3 and TRBJ1-1; TRBD1 matches at 11 bases. This CDR3 has 15 residues. The germline V gene has CDR1 ENHRY and CDR2 SYGVKD. J gave up 5 bases and V 10 bases, and 12 bases lay outside the gene matches.